This TCR beta chain comes out of a study of T cell responses to AZD1222 COVID-19 vaccine. This clone has a single count. The antigen remains undetermined. Study observations and caveats: Samples come after the peak T cell response, not at day 14.

Generated by immunoSEQ multiplex PCR, the TCRdb table keeps only in-frame clones and is missing some. This sample carries hundreds of thousands of clones, approximately 94% of them seen once, and the ten largest clones take 0.9% to 1.1%. The CDR3 totals 15 residues. The V end lost 3 bases, the J end lost 2 bases, and 11 bases lay between the germline ends. Germline values: CDR1 LNHDA, CDR2 SQIVND (reference sequence). The source is an adult in good health. The sample in question was peripheral blood, obtained on day 0 of MenACWY control vaccination. The rearrangement links TRBV19 to TRBJ1-5, with D perhaps matching TRBD1 (5 bases). The CDR3 sequence: CASSILGAGNQPQHF. The CDR3, as DNA: TGTGCCAGTAGTATCCTCGGGGCGGGCAATCAGCCCCAGCATTTT.